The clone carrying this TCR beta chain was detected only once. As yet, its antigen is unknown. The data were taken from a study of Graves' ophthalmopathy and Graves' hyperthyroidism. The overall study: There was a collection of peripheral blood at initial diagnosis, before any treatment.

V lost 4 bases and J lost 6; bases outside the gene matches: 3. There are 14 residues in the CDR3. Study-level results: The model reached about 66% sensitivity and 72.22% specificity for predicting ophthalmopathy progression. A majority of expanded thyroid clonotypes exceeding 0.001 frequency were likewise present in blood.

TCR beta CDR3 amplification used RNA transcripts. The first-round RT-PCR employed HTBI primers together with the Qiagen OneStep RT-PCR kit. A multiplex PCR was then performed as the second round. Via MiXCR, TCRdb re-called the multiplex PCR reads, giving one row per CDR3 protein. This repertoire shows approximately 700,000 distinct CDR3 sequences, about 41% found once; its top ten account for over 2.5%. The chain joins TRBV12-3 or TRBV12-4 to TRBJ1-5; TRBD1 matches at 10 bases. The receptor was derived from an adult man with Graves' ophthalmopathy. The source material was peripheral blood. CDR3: CASSSGQGFQPQHF. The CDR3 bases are TGTGCCAGCAGTTCGGGACAGGGGTTTCAGCCCCAGCATTTT.